What follows is one T cell receptor (beta chain) and its context. What it binds is unknown. The data stem from a study of CD8 T cells in Susac syndrome. In blood CD8+ and CD4+ T cells, TCR beta underwent sequencing. Purification of the CD8+ and CD4+ T cells relied on negative isolation, and TEMRA cells underwent FACS enrichment. Between the trimmed V and J ends, which lost 0 bases and 3 bases, there was a span of 15 bases. The CDR3 covers 16 residues. Germline CDR1 and CDR2: DFQATT and SNEGSKA (reference sequence). General observations from the study: As the study acknowledged, the number of individuals who were part of its TCR sequencing and HLA analysis was relatively small.

Reverse transcription of about 0.45 to 1 ug RNA used random hexamers. The amplification used immunoSEQ multiplex PCR on TCR beta CDR3; it spanned 54 Vbeta and 13 Jbeta. Via MiXCR, TCRdb re-called the immunoSEQ multiplex PCR reads, giving one row per CDR3 protein. Found here are some 400,000 distinct CDR3 sequences, more than 80% of them singletons; the top ten hold 0.12%. The chain couples TRBV20-1 to TRBJ1-5; D gene unclear. The sample taken for sequencing was CD8+ T cells from PBMCs. The clonotype was recovered from a human donor with multiple sclerosis. The CDR3 nucleotides are TGCAGTGCTAGAGATCCTCGGTCCGGGGTCAATCAGCCCCAGCATTTT. It encodes CSARDPRSGVNQPQHF.